Sequencing of this TCR beta chain was carried out in a study of Ad26.COV2.S vaccination and SARS-CoV-2 variants. Comments on this clone: Its antigen is undetermined.

Trimming left V 6 bases short and J 1 base short, with 12 bases between. Germline V gene data show CDR1 as MNHEY and CDR2 as SVGEGT. The CDR3 sequence is 15 residues long. General study points: Total responses of T cells may have been underestimated by the analyses of TCR breadth and depth. Compared with placebo recipients, vaccine recipients had higher spike-specific TCR breadth. It was reported that spike-specific CD8+ and CD4+ T cell responses were substantially broad after vaccination. Vaccine recipients and placebo recipients showed similar non-spike TCR breadth.

Clones were read by immunoSEQ multiplex PCR, and TCRdb kept only the in-frame ones, dropping some. The table includes about 350,000 clones, about 91% detected once. The clonotype originates from a human donor who had recovered from COVID-19. This chain links TRBV6-2 or TRBV6-3 with TRBJ2-2; D remains unclear. The specimen comprised peripheral blood, sampled after recovery from COVID-19. CDR3 loop: CASSPALLNTGELFF. The CDR3 DNA sequence: TGTGCCAGCAGCCCGGCGCTTCTGAACACCGGGGAGCTGTTTTTT.